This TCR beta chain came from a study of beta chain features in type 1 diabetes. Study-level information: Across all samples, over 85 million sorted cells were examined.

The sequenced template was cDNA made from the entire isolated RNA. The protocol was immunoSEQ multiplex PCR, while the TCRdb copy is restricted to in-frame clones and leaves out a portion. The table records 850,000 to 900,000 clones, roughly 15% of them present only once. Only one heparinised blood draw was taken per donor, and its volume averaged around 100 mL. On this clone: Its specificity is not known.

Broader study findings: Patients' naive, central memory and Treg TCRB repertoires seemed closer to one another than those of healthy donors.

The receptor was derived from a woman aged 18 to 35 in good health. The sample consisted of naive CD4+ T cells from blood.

DNA for the CDR3: TGTGCCAGCAGCTTAGGGCTAATATCCGGAAACACCATATATTTT. It yields the protein CASSLGLISGNTIYF. The chain employs TRBV11-2 and TRBJ1-3, with D unresolved. Germline loops: CDR1 SGHAT, CDR2 FQNNGV. This CDR3 has 15 residues. Trimming took off 1 base at V and 4 bases at J, with 11 bases between the two ends. Full variable domain (remainder filled in from reference TRBV11-2 and TRBJ1-3): EAGVAQSPRYKIIEKRQSVAFWCNPISGHATLYWYQQILGQGPKLLIQFQNNGVVDDSQLPKDRFSAERLKGVDSTLKIQPAKLEDSAVYLCASSLGLISGNTIYFGEGSWLTVV.